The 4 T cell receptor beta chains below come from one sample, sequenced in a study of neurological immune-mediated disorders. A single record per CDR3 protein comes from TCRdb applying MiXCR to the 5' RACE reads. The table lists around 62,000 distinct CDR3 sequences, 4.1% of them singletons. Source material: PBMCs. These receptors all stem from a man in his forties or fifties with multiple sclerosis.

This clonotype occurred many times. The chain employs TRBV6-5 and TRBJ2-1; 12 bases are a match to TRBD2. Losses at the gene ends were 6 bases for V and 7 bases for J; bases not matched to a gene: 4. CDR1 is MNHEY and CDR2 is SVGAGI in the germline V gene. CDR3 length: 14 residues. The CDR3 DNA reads TGTGCCAGCAGACGACTAGCGGGGGCAAATGAGCAGTTCTTC. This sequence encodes CASRRLAGANEQFF.

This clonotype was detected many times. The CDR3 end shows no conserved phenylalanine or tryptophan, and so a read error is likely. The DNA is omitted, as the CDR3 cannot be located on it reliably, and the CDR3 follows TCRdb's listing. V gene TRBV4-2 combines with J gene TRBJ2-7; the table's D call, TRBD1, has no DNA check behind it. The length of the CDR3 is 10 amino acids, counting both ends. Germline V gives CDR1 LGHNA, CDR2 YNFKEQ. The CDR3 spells CASSQGLTGI.

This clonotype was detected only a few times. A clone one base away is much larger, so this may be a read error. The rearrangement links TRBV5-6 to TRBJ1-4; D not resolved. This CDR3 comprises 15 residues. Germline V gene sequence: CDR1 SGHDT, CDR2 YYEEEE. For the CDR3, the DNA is TGTGCCAGCAGCCTCTCCCCGGCAACTAATGACAAACTGTTTTTT. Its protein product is CASSLSPATNDKLFF.

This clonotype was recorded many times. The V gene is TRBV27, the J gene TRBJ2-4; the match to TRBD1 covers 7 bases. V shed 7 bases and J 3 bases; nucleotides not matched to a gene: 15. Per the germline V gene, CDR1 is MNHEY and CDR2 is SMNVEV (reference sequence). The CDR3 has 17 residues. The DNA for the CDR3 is TGTGCCAGCACCAGTCGTAAGACAGGGTTTGACAAAAACATTCAGTACTTC. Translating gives CASTSRKTGFDKNIQYF.